This TCR beta chain was sequenced in a study of cytomegalovirus exposure and HLA in healthy donors. At the level of the study: Unique TCR beta sequences numbering around 110 million came from around 180 million T cells in an earlier analysis.

Nominal health characterized the donors when sampled, though unrecorded immune exposures were likely. PCR amplification relied on 60 Vbeta primers (plus 13 Jbeta primers). Sequenced by immunoSEQ multiplex PCR; TCRdb stores in-frame clones only, minus some. The table counts under 150,000 clones; less than 3.5% lies in the top ten. Germline V gene data show CDR1 as PRHDT and CDR2 as FYEKMQ (reference sequence). The CDR3 extends over 17 amino acids. The junction had 6 bases not matched to a gene; V was cut back by 4 bases and J by 2 bases. The sample taken for sequencing was PBMCs. The chain carries TRBV13 and TRBJ2-3, with 13 bases fitting TRBD2. This receptor was identified in a man in his forties or fifties in good health and CMV-seronegative. The CDR3 coding sequence is TGTGCCAGCAGCTCCCACGGGACTAGCGGGGCCACAGATACGCAGTATTTT. As protein: CASSSHGTSGATDTQYF.